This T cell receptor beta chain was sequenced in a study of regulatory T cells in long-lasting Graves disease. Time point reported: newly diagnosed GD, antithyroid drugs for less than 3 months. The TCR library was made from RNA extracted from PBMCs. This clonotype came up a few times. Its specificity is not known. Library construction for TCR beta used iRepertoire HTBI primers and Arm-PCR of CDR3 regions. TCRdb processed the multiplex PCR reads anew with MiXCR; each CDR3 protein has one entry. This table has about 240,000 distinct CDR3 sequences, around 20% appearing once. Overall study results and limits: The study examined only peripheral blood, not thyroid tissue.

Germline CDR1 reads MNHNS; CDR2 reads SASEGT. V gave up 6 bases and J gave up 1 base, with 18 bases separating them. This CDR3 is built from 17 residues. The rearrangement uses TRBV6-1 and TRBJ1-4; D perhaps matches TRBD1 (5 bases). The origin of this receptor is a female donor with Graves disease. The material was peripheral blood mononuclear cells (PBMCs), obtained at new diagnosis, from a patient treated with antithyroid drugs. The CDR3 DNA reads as TGTGCCAGCAGAGGTGGGGCGGACTGGAGAACTAATGAAAAACTGTTTTTT. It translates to CASRGGADWRTNEKLFF.